A single sample gave rise to the 18 T cell receptor beta chains below, sequenced in a study of T cell clonality in common variable immunodeficiency. Study results and caveats: Fewer deletions and N-nucleotide insertions were reportedly seen in common variable immunodeficiency TCR beta sequences.

For these TCRs, the target antigens are not known. Repertoires were generated with immunoSEQ multiplex PCR, while TCRdb's copy carries only in-frame clones and drops some. The table lists approximately 35,000 clones, with no singletons. The material sequenced was peripheral blood mononuclear cells. All receptors come from a human donor with common variable immunodeficiency.

About this clone: The read ends 3 residues before the CDR3 terminus; that terminus is restored from the germline J gene. The chain employs TRBV7-9 and TRBJ2-3; D remains ambiguous. The CDR3 runs 12 residues. V lost 1 base, J lost 6 bases, and 5 bases lay in between. The germline gives CDR1 SEHNR, CDR2 FQNEAQ (reference sequence). The CDR3 protein is CASSLDPDTQYF. Partial CDR3 DNA: TGTGCCAGCAGCTTAGATCCGGATACG.

This clone was recorded many times. The CDR3 is cut off 3 residues early in the read; its end comes from the germline J gene. The chain carries TRBV28 and TRBJ1-1; 8 positions match TRBD1. The CDR3 runs 15 residues. Germline CDR1 reads MDHEN; CDR2 reads SYDVKM. V lost 7 bases, J lost 0 bases, and 7 bases stayed unmatched. Incomplete CDR3 DNA: TGTGCCAGCACCAAGCAACAGGGGGTGAACACTGAA. This codes for CASTKQQGVNTE. The complete CDR3 protein is CASTKQQGVNTEAFF. The entire variable domain, with the rest obtained from reference TRBV28 and TRBJ1-1, is as follows: DVKVTQSSRYLVKRTGEKVFLECVQDMDHENMFWYRQDPGLGLRLIYFSYDVKMKEKGDIPEGYSVSREKKERFSLILESASTNQTSMYLCASTKQQGVNTEAFFGQGTRLTVV.

This clone was seen only a few times. The read finishes 3 residues shy of the CDR3 end, and the germline J gene is used to complete it. The chain links TRBV7-2 to TRBJ1-2; D may be TRBD1 (6 bases). V shed 6 bases and J shed 7 bases, with 15 bases lying between them. Germline V lookup: CDR1 SGHTA, CDR2 FQGNSA. The CDR3 covers 13 residues. CDR3: CASSEAWGLGYTF. CDR3 DNA, as far as it was read: TGTGCCAGCAGTGAAGCCTGGGGGCTTGGC.

This clone was seen more than once but under ten times. The read stops 3 residues short of the end of the CDR3; the missing end is completed from the germline J gene. This chain connects TRBV20-1 to TRBJ2-7, with TRBD2 matching 10 bases. The germline V gene encodes CDR1 DFQATT and CDR2 SNEGSKA (reference sequence). J was trimmed by 4 bases and V by 5 bases; bases with no gene match: 5. The CDR3 has 13 amino acids. The CDR3 DNA, read in part, is TGCAGTGCTCTTAAGGGACTAGCGTACGAG. Its translation is CSALKGLAYE. The whole CDR3 protein reads CSALKGLAYEQYF.

The CDR3 here is CSALRSGTLYEQYF. CDR3 DNA (partial): TGCAGTGCCCTTCGTTCCGGGACACTCTACGAG. The chain employs TRBV20-1 and TRBJ2-7; TRBD1 might be the D (6 bases). The read halts 3 residues ahead of the CDR3 end, with the missing end drawn from the germline J gene. Trimming removed 6 bases at V and 3 bases at J, with 18 bases between. Germline assignment: CDR1 DFQATT and CDR2 SNEGSKA (reference sequence). The CDR3 runs to 14 residues.

Many counts were recorded for this clone. The CDR3 end falls 3 residues outside the read, so it is completed with the germline J gene. This rearrangement joins TRBV14 to TRBJ2-1; 7 nucleotides line up with TRBD2. CDR3 length: 18 amino acids. CDR1 and CDR2 from the germline V gene are SGHDN and FVKESK. Trimming cost V 0 bases and J 5 bases; bases outside gene matches: 13. The CDR3 loop reads CASSQEFFGSSGDNEQFF. CDR3 DNA, as far as it was read: TGTGCCAGCAGCCAAGAGTTTTTCGGGTCTAGCGGAGACAATGAG.

To note about this clone: Sequencing ends 3 residues short of the CDR3 end; the germline J gene provides the rest. The chain links TRBV5-6 to TRBJ2-7; D is perhaps TRBD1 (5 bases). Germline loops: CDR1 SGHDT, CDR2 YYEEEE. The CDR3 contains 15 residues. V gave up 2 bases and J gave up 2 bases, with 14 bases separating them. CDR3 DNA (partial): TGTGCCAGCAGCTTAAGGGGTAGCTTCACCTACGAG. This gives the protein CASSLRGSFTYE. The entire CDR3 sequence reads CASSLRGSFTYEQYF.

Comment on this clone: The observed sequence ends 3 residues before the CDR3 terminus, with the missing tail filled in from the germline J gene. The rearrangement links TRBV2 to TRBJ1-3; 7 positions match TRBD1. Germline V CDR1 and CDR2: SNHLY, FYNNEI. The CDR3 consists of 15 residues. The J segment lost 5 bases and the V segment lost 2 bases, leaving 6 bases of the junction unmatched. The DNA read from the CDR3 is TGTGCCAGCAGTGAAAATCCCAGGGGGAGAAACACC. Encoded protein: CASSENPRGRNT. In full, the CDR3 reads CASSENPRGRNTIYF.

In regard to this clone: The read terminates 3 residues before the CDR3 end, so the remaining end is supplied by the germline J gene. The chain uses TRBV6-2 or TRBV6-3 and TRBJ1-1; D is unclear. CDR1 is MNHEY and CDR2 is SVGEGT in the germline V gene. The V end lost 2 bases, the J end lost 2 bases, and 15 bases lay between the germline ends. The length of the CDR3 is 16 residues. The DNA read from the CDR3 is TGTGCCAGCAGTTACGATTGGTCAAGGCTTAACACTGAA. Protein sequence: CASSYDWSRLNTE. The CDR3, in full, reads CASSYDWSRLNTEAFF.

This clone was observed many times. Coverage ceases 3 residues before the CDR3 finishes, and the germline J gene fills in the end. The rearrangement uses TRBV19 and TRBJ1-1; TRBD1 agrees at 7 bases. CDR1 LNHDA and CDR2 SQIVND come from the germline V gene (reference sequence). The CDR3 contains 17 residues. With V trimmed by 4 bases and J by 4 bases, 15 bases remained unmatched. The CDR3 DNA, read in part, is TGTGCCAGTAGTACCCAAAAGACAGGGCGGAAAAGCACTGAA. It encodes CASSTQKTGRKSTE. The whole CDR3 is CASSTQKTGRKSTEAFF. The variable domain in full, with the rest retrieved from reference TRBV19 and TRBJ1-1, is DGGITQSPKYLFRKEGQNVTLSCEQNLNHDAMYWYRQDPGQGLRLIYYSQIVNDFQKGDIAEGYSVSREKKESFPLTVTSAQKNPTAFYLCASSTQKTGRKSTEAFFGQGTRLTVV.

In its sample, this clone was seen many times. CDR3: CASSLSYNEQFF. The CDR3 DNA, read in part, is TGTGCCAGCAGCCTTAGCTACAATGAG. The rearrangement links TRBV7-9 to TRBJ2-1; D is unclear. Coverage ceases 3 residues before the CDR3 finishes, and the germline J gene fills in the end. Germline V gene sequence: CDR1 SEHNR, CDR2 FQNEAQ (reference sequence). Trimming left V 5 bases short and J 3 bases short, with 5 bases between. CDR3 size: 12 residues.

This clone turned up a few times. The observed sequence ends 3 residues before the CDR3 terminus, with the missing tail filled in from the germline J gene. This chain links TRBV19 with TRBJ2-1; the D is unclear. Trimming left V 7 bases short and J 9 bases short, with 19 bases between. This CDR3 region has 14 residues. Germline V gives CDR1 LNHDA, CDR2 SQIVND (reference sequence). The CDR3 DNA, read in part, is TGTGCCAGTAAGCATAAGACTCCACTGGGTGAG. Translated: CASKHKTPLGE. The complete CDR3 sequence is CASKHKTPLGEQFF.

In its sample, this clone was seen a few times. The CDR3 extends 3 residues past the end of the read, so its final part is completed from the germline J gene. J is TRBJ2-7 and V is TRBV30, with 7 bases that match TRBD2. Germline assignment: CDR1 GTSNPN and CDR2 SVGIG (reference sequence). The length of the CDR3 is 16 residues. The junction had 9 bases not matched to a gene; V was cut back by 0 bases and J by 1 base. The sequenced part of the CDR3 DNA is TGTGCCTGGAGTGTTAAAGGGACTACTCGATCCTACGAG. It translates to CAWSVKGTTRSYE. From start to end, the CDR3 is CAWSVKGTTRSYEQYF.

By sample share, this clone is medium-sized. The missing CDR3 end, 3 residues past where the read stops, is filled in from the germline J gene. The genes are TRBV30 and TRBJ1-2; no clear D gene. Trimming removed 0 bases at V and 4 bases at J, with 9 bases between. Germline V CDR1 and CDR2: GTSNPN, SVGIG (reference sequence). The CDR3 is 13 residues long. Partial CDR3 DNA: TGTGCCTGGAGTGTGAACCGGTTCTATGGC. Protein product: CAWSVNRFYG. The complete CDR3 protein is CAWSVNRFYGYTF.

This clone was counted many times. With the read ending 3 residues before the CDR3 end, the germline J gene is used to fill in that end. The J gene is TRBJ1-2, the V gene TRBV20-1, with TRBD1 as a possible D gene (5 bases). Trimming shortened V by 2 bases and J by 5 bases, and 15 bases separated the two germline ends. The CDR3 covers 14 residues. CDR1 and CDR2 from the germline V gene are DFQATT and SNEGSKA (reference sequence). CDR3 DNA (partial): TGCAGTGCTAGACCAGGCAATGACAGATATGGC. It encodes CSARPGNDRYG. The complete CDR3 protein is CSARPGNDRYGYTF.

This clone was counted at least ten times. The read terminates 3 residues ahead of where the CDR3 ends, so the germline J gene completes it. The rearrangement links TRBV19 to TRBJ1-1; TRBD1 matches at 7 bases. V was clipped by 0 bases and J by 3 bases; unmatched bases: 7. Germline V gene sequence: CDR1 LNHDA, CDR2 SQIVND (reference sequence). The CDR3 has 16 residues. This CDR3 reads CASSIDETGRDTEAFF. Partial CDR3 DNA: TGTGCCAGTAGTATAGACGAGACAGGGCGGGACACTGAA.

This clone was picked up many times. Read coverage stops 3 residues before the CDR3 terminus; the germline J gene supplies the remainder. The V and J genes are TRBV7-7 and TRBJ2-3; the D is unclear. V dropped 1 base and J dropped 2 bases, with 4 bases sitting between them. The germline gives CDR1 SSHAT, CDR2 FNYEAQ (reference sequence). The CDR3 has 13 amino acids. The CDR3 region is CASSLVITDTQYF. The CDR3 DNA, read in part, is TGTGCCAGCAGCTTAGTAATCACAGATACG.

This clone was picked up a small number of times. The read is 3 residues too short to cover the CDR3 end, so that end is filled in from the germline J gene. This chain joins TRBV16 and TRBJ2-1, with TRBD2 matching 7 bases. The CDR3 has 12 amino acids. Germline V CDR1 and CDR2: KGHSY, FQNENV. Losses at the gene ends were 4 bases for V and 9 bases for J; bases not matched to a gene: 3. This chain's CDR3 is CASSPGLPEQFF. The sequenced CDR3 bases are TGTGCCAGCAGCCCGGGACTACCTGAG.